Here is one T cell receptor (beta chain) with its context. Its antigen is currently unknown. The sample comes from a study of T cell repertoires in ileal Crohn's disease. Study-level points and caveats: Clonality above 26.8% at surgery always came with endoscopic recurrence. Clonal expansions were more frequent in active smokers than non-smokers at surgery.

Germline-derived CDR1 and CDR2 are MNHEY and SVGAGI. Losses at the gene ends were 2 bases for V and 0 bases for J; bases not matched to a gene: 0. This CDR3 comprises 14 residues. Assay: immunoSEQ multiplex PCR; the TCRdb copy retains only in-frame clones and omits some. Seen here are over 7,500 clones, over 65% observed once, and the top ten hold less than 30%. This clonotype was obtained from an adult with Crohn's disease. Sequenced: ileal tissue. The chain combines TRBV6-5 with TRBJ1-1, with 7 positions matching TRBD1. The CDR3 DNA reads as TGTGCCAGCAGTTACGACAGGGTGAACACTGAAGCTTTCTTT. Translating it yields CASSYDRVNTEAFF.